This TCR beta chain was recorded in a study of blood T cell repertoires in COVID-19. Study in general: Sources were T cells, B-cell-depleted T cells, or PBMCs; the material itself was cDNA or gDNA.

TCRdb's table, derived via immunoSEQ multiplex PCR, lists solely in-frame clones and lacks some. The sample lists some 160,000 clones, 75% to 90% seen once, with 2.5% to 3.5% in the top ten. This CDR3 is 24 amino acids long. The rearrangement joins TRBV7-5 to TRBJ2-2; the table's D call, TRBD2, was not checked against the DNA. TRBV7-5 is termed a pseudogene. The sequenced material came from peripheral blood. This clonotype was sampled from a woman in her fifties or sixties with active COVID-19. CDR3 sequence (DNA): TGTGTCAGAAGCTTCCCCAAGGGGAACCTAGCGGGAATTTTCCTGGTCGCGGACACCGGGGAGCTGTTTTTT. Translation gives CVRSFPKGNLAGIFLVADTGELFF.